Listed below are T cell receptor beta chains from one sample, sequenced in a study of blood T cell repertoires in COVID-19. Assay: immunoSEQ multiplex PCR; the TCRdb copy retains only in-frame clones and omits some. The table records under 150,000 clones, 84% of them present only once. Sequencing was performed on peripheral blood. The receptor source for this set is a woman aged 40 to 55 with acute or convalescent COVID-19. The CDR3 runs from the conserved cysteine through the conserved F or W. Each record gives: CDR3 protein, CDR3 DNA, D gene, J gene, clone size, V gene. A D gene is named only where the DNA matches it firmly. Only some rows state a clone size, as once, few, many or a class for expanded clones.

CASQGSGNTIYF,TGTGCCTCACAGGGCTCTGGAAACACCATATATTTT,NA,TRBJ1-3,once,TRBV10-3
CAWSVTRTSGSQETQYF,TGTGCCTGGAGTGTAACGCGAACTAGCGGGTCCCAAGAGACCCAGTACTTC,TRBD2,TRBJ2-5,NA,TRBV30
CASSLAFGGHDEQYF,TGTGCCAGCAGCTTAGCGTTCGGGGGGCACGACGAGCAGTACTTC,NA,TRBJ2-7,once,TRBV11-2
CASSFRGGMFNSPLHF,TGTGCCAGCAGTTTCCGTGGGGGGATGTTTAATTCACCCCTCCACTTT,NA,TRBJ1-6,NA,TRBV28
CASSLNRKANTGELFF,TGTGCCAGCAGCTTAAACAGGAAGGCGAACACCGGGGAGCTGTTTTTT,NA,TRBJ2-2,once,TRBV7-9
CASSLRGIGSPLHF,TGTGCCAGCAGCTTACGGGGGATAGGTTCACCCCTCCACTTT,NA,TRBJ1-6,NA,TRBV13
CASRHRDSYGYTF,TGTGCCAGCAGACACAGGGATAGCTATGGCTACACCTTC,NA,TRBJ1-2,NA,TRBV3-1/TRBV3-2
CASSAGQPNEKLFF,TGTGCCAGCAGCGCAGGACAGCCTAATGAAAAACTGTTTTTT,NA,TRBJ1-4,NA,TRBV7-2
CASTDSRTGELFF,TGTGCCAGCACGGACTCCAGAACCGGGGAGCTGTTTTTT,NA,TRBJ2-2,NA,TRBV7-2
CASSPDFPGVTSYNEQFF,TGTGCCAGCTCACCAGATTTCCCGGGGGTGACGTCCTACAATGAGCAGTTCTTC,NA,TRBJ2-1,NA,TRBV18
CASSKTSYNEQFF,TGTGCCAGCAGCAAAACTAGCTACAATGAGCAGTTCTTC,NA,TRBJ2-1,NA,TRBV7-3
CASSWGTGRVSGNTIYF,TGTGCCAGCAGTTGGGGGACAGGGCGAGTCTCTGGAAACACCATATATTTT,TRBD1,TRBJ1-3,NA,TRBV5-6
CASSPVESTDTQYF,TGCGCCAGCAGCCCGGTTGAGAGCACAGATACGCAGTATTTT,NA,TRBJ2-3,NA,TRBV5-1
CASSPFSGGRGTQPQHF,TGTGCCAGCAGCCCCTTCTCGGGGGGCAGGGGAACGCAGCCCCAGCATTTT,NA,TRBJ1-5,few,TRBV7-2
CASSNFPMRGGYTF,TGTGCCAGCAGCAACTTTCCCATGCGCGGTGGCTACACCTTC,NA,TRBJ1-2,NA,TRBV7-9
CASPQGARTGELFF,TGTGCCAGCCCCCAGGGGGCGCGCACCGGGGAGCTGTTTTTT,TRBD1,TRBJ2-2,NA,TRBV27
CASSRNTVNYGYTF,TGTGCCAGCAGCCGCAATACGGTTAACTATGGCTACACCTTC,NA,TRBJ1-2,NA,TRBV2
CASSQGQGHYGYTF,TGTGCCAGCAGCCAGGGACAGGGGCACTATGGCTACACCTTC,TRBD1,TRBJ1-2,NA,TRBV5-4
CASNDGLAGVTYEQYF,TGTGCCAGCAACGACGGACTAGCGGGGGTAACCTACGAGCAGTACTTC,TRBD2,TRBJ2-7,NA,TRBV2
CASSLPAYEQYF,TGCGCCAGCAGCCTCCCGGCCTACGAGCAGTACTTC,NA,TRBJ2-7,NA,TRBV5-1
CASSESTGSYEQYF,TGTGCCAGCAGTGAATCGACAGGGTCCTACGAGCAGTACTTC,TRBD1,TRBJ2-7,NA,TRBV2
CASSIRGWTDTQYF,TGTGCCAGTAGTATTAGGGGTTGGACAGATACGCAGTATTTT,NA,TRBJ2-3,NA,TRBV19
CASSTPGGRNTQYF,TGTGCCAGCAGTACTCCAGGGGGTAGGAATACGCAGTATTTT,TRBD1,TRBJ2-3,NA,TRBV6-7
CASSPPSGLVTEAFF,TGTGCCAGCTCACCACCATCGGGACTTGTCACTGAAGCTTTCTTT,NA,TRBJ1-1,NA,TRBV18
CASSVGGKGANNGYTF,TGTGCCAGCAGCGTAGGCGGAAAGGGGGCTAATAATGGCTACACCTTC,TRBD1,TRBJ1-2,few,TRBV9
CASSSPSPEAFF,TGTGCCAGCAGCTCCCCATCCCCTGAAGCTTTCTTT,NA,TRBJ1-1,NA,TRBV7-2
CASSPFSGGREQFF,TGCGCCAGCAGTCCATTTTCGGGGGGGCGGGAGCAGTTCTTC,TRBD2,TRBJ2-1,NA,TRBV4-1
CASSFSPGQIGVWDNEQFF,TGTGCCAGCAGTTTTTCCCCGGGACAAATCGGGGTATGGGACAATGAGCAGTTCTTC,NA,TRBJ2-1,NA,TRBV6-2/TRBV6-3
CASSGGVDEKLFF,TGTGCCAGCAGTGGCGGGGTGGATGAAAAACTGTTTTTT,NA,TRBJ1-4,NA,TRBV2
CASSQSEGEAGELFF,TGTGCCAGCAGCCAATCGGAAGGGGAGGCCGGGGAGCTGTTTTTT,NA,TRBJ2-2,NA,TRBV4-2
CASSLLRGGFYNEQFF,TGTGCCAGCAGCTTGCTGCGGGGGGGATTTTACAATGAGCAGTTCTTC,TRBD2,TRBJ2-1,NA,TRBV5-4
CASSQAGAHTGELFF,TGTGCCAGCAGCCAAGCTGGGGCCCACACCGGGGAGCTGTTTTTT,NA,TRBJ2-2,NA,TRBV3-1/TRBV3-2
CASSQGHGRGELFF,TGTGCCAGCAGCCAAGGTCACGGTCGCGGGGAGCTGTTTTTT,NA,TRBJ2-2,NA,TRBV3-1/TRBV3-2
CASSPRLIAGYSYNEQFF,TGTGCCAGCAGCCCGAGACTCATAGCGGGCTACTCCTACAATGAGCAGTTCTTC,TRBD2,TRBJ2-1,NA,TRBV4-2
CASSEVSGLNSPLHF,TGTGCCAGCAGTGAAGTGTCGGGTCTCAATTCACCCCTCCACTTT,NA,TRBJ1-6,NA,TRBV2
CASSYTTSGDYEQYF,TGTGCCAGCAGTTATACAACTAGCGGGGACTACGAGCAGTACTTC,TRBD2,TRBJ2-7,NA,TRBV6-6
CASSQGTSGLRETQYF,TGCGCCAGCAGCCAGGGGACTAGCGGCTTGCGGGAGACCCAGTACTTC,TRBD2,TRBJ2-5,NA,TRBV4-3
CASSYSGLENTEAFF,TGTGCCAGCAGTTACTCGGGGCTTGAGAACACTGAAGCTTTCTTT,NA,TRBJ1-1,NA,TRBV6-5
CASSQTASEKLFF,TGTGCCAGCAGCCAAACCGCTAGTGAAAAACTGTTTTTT,NA,TRBJ1-4,NA,TRBV16
CATSDLTSGGQFF,TGTGCCACCAGTGACCTGACTAGCGGGGGTCAGTTCTTC,TRBD2,TRBJ2-1,NA,TRBV24-1
CASSYWTGGDYGYTF,TGCGCCAGCAGCTACTGGACAGGGGGCGACTATGGCTACACCTTC,TRBD1,TRBJ1-2,NA,TRBV5-1
CASSQYRESLSYSNQPQHF,TGTGCCAGCAGCCAGTACAGGGAGAGTCTATCTTATAGCAATCAGCCCCAGCATTTT,NA,TRBJ1-5,few,TRBV14
CSVAQGGTNYGYTF,TGCAGCGTTGCACAGGGAGGGACTAACTATGGCTACACCTTC,NA,TRBJ1-2,once,TRBV29-1
CASSLTGRTEAFF,TGTGCCAGCAGCTTAACAGGGCGGACTGAAGCTTTCTTT,NA,TRBJ1-1,NA,TRBV12-3/TRBV12-4
CASSSPWAPNTEAFF,TGTGCCAGCAGTTCCCCATGGGCCCCGAACACTGAAGCTTTCTTT,NA,TRBJ1-1,NA,TRBV27
CASSDSGGGQPQHF,TGTGCCAGCAGTGATTCAGGGGGCGGTCAGCCCCAGCATTTT,TRBD1,TRBJ1-5,NA,TRBV2
CASSQDETNEKLFF,TGCGCCAGCAGCCAAGATGAGACTAATGAAAAACTGTTTTTT,NA,TRBJ1-4,NA,TRBV4-1
CASGFLPTGSYGYTF,TGTGCCAGCGGCTTCCTCCCCACAGGGTCCTATGGCTACACCTTC,NA,TRBJ1-2,few,TRBV6-5
CASSLGQSYGYTF,TGTGCCAGCAGCCTGGGACAATCTTATGGCTACACCTTC,NA,TRBJ1-2,NA,TRBV7-2
CASRTVSGNTIYF,TGTGCCAGCAGGACAGTCTCTGGAAACACCATATATTTT,NA,TRBJ1-3,NA,TRBV5-4
CAWTWGGGGYTF,TGTGCCTGGACGTGGGGAGGAGGGGGCTACACCTTC,NA,TRBJ1-2,NA,TRBV30
CASRPELAGSSYEQYF,TGTGCCAGCAGGCCCGAACTAGCGGGGAGCTCCTACGAGCAGTACTTC,TRBD2,TRBJ2-7,NA,TRBV7-9
CASSLLPGTGIGYGYTF,TGTGCCAGCAGCCTCTTGCCGGGGACAGGGATAGGTTATGGCTACACCTTC,TRBD1,TRBJ1-2,NA,TRBV3-1/TRBV3-2
CASSVGDGAGNTIYF,TGTGCCAGCAGCGTAGGTGACGGGGCTGGAAACACCATATATTTT,NA,TRBJ1-3,NA,TRBV9
CASSQGPTKTEAFF,TGTGCCAGCAGCCAGGGTCCTACTAAGACTGAAGCTTTCTTT,NA,TRBJ1-1,NA,TRBV3-1/TRBV3-2
CASSMTPSGLAPYNEQFF,TGTGCCAGTAGTATGACCCCCTCGGGACTAGCACCCTACAATGAGCAGTTCTTC,TRBD2,TRBJ2-1,NA,TRBV19
CASSPPDSESDGYTF,TGTGCCAGCTCACCACCGGACTCAGAGTCCGATGGCTACACCTTC,NA,TRBJ1-2,NA,TRBV18
CASSLADGTDYEQYF,TGTGCCAGCAGCTTAGCCGATGGGACAGACTACGAGCAGTACTTC,TRBD1,TRBJ2-7,NA,TRBV7-9
CASSLHPIAGGYNEQFF,TGCGCCAGCAGCCTTCATCCCATAGCGGGGGGATACAATGAGCAGTTCTTC,TRBD2,TRBJ2-1,NA,TRBV4-1
CASNRGWSEKLFF,TGTGCCAGTAACAGGGGTTGGAGTGAAAAACTGTTTTTT,TRBD1,TRBJ1-4,NA,TRBV19